This T cell receptor (beta chain) was profiled in a study of cytomegalovirus exposure and HLA in healthy donors. Study observations and caveats: Most TCR sequences were uncommon, yet certain public TCRs appeared in many donors. Later analysis demonstrated an association between a missense DCLRE1C variant and TCR beta V- and J-gene trimming. Associated with cytomegalovirus, according to the listing, were about 160 TCR beta chains.

The study ran its PCR with 60 Vbeta and 13 Jbeta primers. Assay: immunoSEQ multiplex PCR; the TCRdb copy retains only in-frame clones and omits some. The sample contains over 140,000 clones, around 80% of which appear only once. The CDR3 is made up of 15 amino acids. Looked up from germline, CDR1 is SGHRS and CDR2 is YFSETQ. The V segment lost 4 bases and the J segment 4 bases; nucleotides outside the gene matches: 10. Remarks on this clone: Its antigen is as yet unknown.

These donors counted as nominally healthy when sampled, but unrecorded immune exposures were likely. V gene TRBV5-1 combines with J gene TRBJ1-1, with TRBD1 matching 7 bases. This TCR was recovered from a man under 40 in good health and CMV-seropositive. Input material: PBMCs. The CDR3 bases are TGCGCCAGCAGCGTTGGGACAGTCACGGGCACTGAAGCTTTCTTT. It translates to CASSVGTVTGTEAFF.